Given below is one T cell receptor (beta chain) in context. As yet, its antigen is unknown. These data belong to a study of Ad26.COV2.S vaccination and SARS-CoV-2 variants. V gave up 4 bases and J gave up 0 bases, with 8 bases separating them. The germline gives CDR1 LGHDT, CDR2 YNNKEL (reference sequence). The CDR3 has 14 amino acids. Findings and limits, study-wide: Recipients of either vaccine or placebo displayed similar breadth of non-spike TCRs. Reports say spike-specific CD8+ and CD4+ T cell responses covered substantial breadth after vaccination.

Method: immunoSEQ multiplex PCR; TCRdb's copy keeps in-frame clones and lacks some. The table records about 390,000 clones, 80% to 90% of them present only once. Treatment meaning: some 20 received Ad26.COV2.S at low or high dose, single or two shots; roughly five received placebo; per-sample allocation not given. Samples were taken on day 63 after the first vaccine or placebo injection. An adult donor aged 18-55 years was enrolled in Boston. The TCR sequence derives from a person aged 18 to 65 who received the Ad26.COV2.S COVID-19 vaccine or a placebo. The material was peripheral blood, obtained in a trial of Ad26.COV2.S vaccine versus placebo. The gene calls are TRBV3-1 (or the pseudogene TRBV3-2) and TRBJ2-3; unclear D gene. In DNA form, the CDR3 reads TGTGCCAGCAGCCTGAGAGTTAGCACAGATACGCAGTATTTT. Translating gives CASSLRVSTDTQYF.